The source of this T cell receptor beta chain is a study of blood T cells in healthy people across ages. Only a few counts were recorded for this clonotype. Its antigen is unknown. A second roughly 6 to 12 cycle PCR used barcoded and J-beta primers. MiXCR, run by TCRdb on the 5' RACE reads, gives a single entry per CDR3 protein. The data hold approximately 770,000 distinct CDR3 sequences, with over 45% observed a single time. The germline CDR1 and CDR2 sequences are DFQATT and SNEGSKA (reference sequence). With V trimmed by 5 bases and J by 7 bases, 10 bases remained unmatched. CDR3 length equals 14 residues. Study outcomes and limitations: Naive T cell percentage showed a strong correlation with TCR beta diversity. There were more naive CD4+ cells and higher diversity in long-lived donors than in aged donors.

The sample comprised blood. The rearrangement joins TRBV20-1 to TRBJ2-1, with 8 bases identical to TRBD1. This TCR was recovered from a man aged 25 to 45 in good health. Here the CDR3 reads CSAGMGTGMNEQFF. DNA of the CDR3: TGCAGTGCTGGAATGGGGACAGGAATGAATGAGCAGTTCTTC.